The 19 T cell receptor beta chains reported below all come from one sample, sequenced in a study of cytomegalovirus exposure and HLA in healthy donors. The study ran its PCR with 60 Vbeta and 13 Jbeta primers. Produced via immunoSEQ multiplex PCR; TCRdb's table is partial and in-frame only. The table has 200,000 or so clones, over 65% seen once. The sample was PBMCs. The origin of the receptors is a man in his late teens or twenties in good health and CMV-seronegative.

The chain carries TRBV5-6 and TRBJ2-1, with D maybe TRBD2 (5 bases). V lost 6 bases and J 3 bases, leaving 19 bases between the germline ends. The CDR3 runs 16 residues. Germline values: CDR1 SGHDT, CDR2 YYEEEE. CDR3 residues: CASTRAGKTVYNEQFF. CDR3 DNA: TGTGCCAGCACACGCGCCGGGAAGACCGTCTACAATGAGCAGTTCTTC.

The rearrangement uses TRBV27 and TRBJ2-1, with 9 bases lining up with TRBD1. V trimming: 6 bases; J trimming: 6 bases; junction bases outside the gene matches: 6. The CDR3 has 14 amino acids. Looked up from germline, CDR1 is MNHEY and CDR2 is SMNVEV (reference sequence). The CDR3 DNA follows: TGTGCCAGCAGCGCCCAGGGACAGGGCAATGAGCAGTTCTTC. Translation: CASSAQGQGNEQFF.

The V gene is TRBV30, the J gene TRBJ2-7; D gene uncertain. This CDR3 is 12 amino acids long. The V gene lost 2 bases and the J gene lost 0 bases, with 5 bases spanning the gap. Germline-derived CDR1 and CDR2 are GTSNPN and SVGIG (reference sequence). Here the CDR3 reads CAWSTSSYEQYF. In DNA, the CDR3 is TGTGCCTGGAGTACTTCCTCCTACGAGCAGTACTTC.

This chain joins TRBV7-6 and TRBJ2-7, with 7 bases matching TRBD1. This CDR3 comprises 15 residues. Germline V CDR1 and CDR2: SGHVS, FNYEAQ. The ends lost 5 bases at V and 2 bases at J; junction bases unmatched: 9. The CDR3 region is CASSPGGIRAYEQYF. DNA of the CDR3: TGTGCCAGCAGCCCAGGGGGTATCAGGGCCTACGAGCAGTACTTC.

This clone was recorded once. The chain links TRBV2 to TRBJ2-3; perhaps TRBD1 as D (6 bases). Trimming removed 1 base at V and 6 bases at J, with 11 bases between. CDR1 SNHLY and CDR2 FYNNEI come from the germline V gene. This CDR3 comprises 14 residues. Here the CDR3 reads CASSEGTAVDTQYF. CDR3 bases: TGTGCCAGCAGTGAAGGGACAGCAGTCGATACGCAGTATTTT.

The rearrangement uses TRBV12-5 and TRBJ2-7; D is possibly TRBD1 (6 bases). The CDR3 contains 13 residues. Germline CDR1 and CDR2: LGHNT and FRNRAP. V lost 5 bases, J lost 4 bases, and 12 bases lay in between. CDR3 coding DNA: TGTGCTAGTGGTGGGGGCGTGAGGTACGAGCAGTACTTC. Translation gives CASGGGVRYEQYF. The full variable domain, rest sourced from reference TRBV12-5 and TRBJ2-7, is DARVTQTPRHKVTEMGQEVTMRCQPILGHNTVFWYRQTMMQGLELLAYFRNRAPLDDSGMPKDRFSAEMPDATLATLKIQPSEPRDSAVYFCASGGGVRYEQYFGPGTRLTVT.

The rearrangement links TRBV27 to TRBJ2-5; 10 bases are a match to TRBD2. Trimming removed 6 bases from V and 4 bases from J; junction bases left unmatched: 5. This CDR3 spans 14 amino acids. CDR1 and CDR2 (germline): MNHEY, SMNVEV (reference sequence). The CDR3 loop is CASREAGGAETQYF. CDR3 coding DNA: TGTGCCAGCAGGGAAGCGGGAGGGGCAGAGACCCAGTACTTC.

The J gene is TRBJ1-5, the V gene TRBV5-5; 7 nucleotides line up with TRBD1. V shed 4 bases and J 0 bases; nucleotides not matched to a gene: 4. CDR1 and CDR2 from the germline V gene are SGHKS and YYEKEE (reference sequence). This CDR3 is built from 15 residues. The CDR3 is CASSQTGYSNQPQHF. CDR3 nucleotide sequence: TGTGCCAGCAGCCAGACAGGGTATAGCAATCAGCCCCAGCATTTT.

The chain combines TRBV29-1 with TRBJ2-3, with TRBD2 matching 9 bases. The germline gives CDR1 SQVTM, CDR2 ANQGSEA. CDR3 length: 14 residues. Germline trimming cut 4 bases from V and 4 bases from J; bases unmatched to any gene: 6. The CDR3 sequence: CSVGLTSGADTQYF. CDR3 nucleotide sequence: TGCAGCGTTGGTTTGACTAGCGGCGCAGATACGCAGTATTTT.

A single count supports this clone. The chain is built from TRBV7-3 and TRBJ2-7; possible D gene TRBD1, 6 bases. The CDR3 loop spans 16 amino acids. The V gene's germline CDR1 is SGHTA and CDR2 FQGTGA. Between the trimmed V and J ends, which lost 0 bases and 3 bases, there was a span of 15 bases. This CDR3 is CASSLTGNRDIYEQYF. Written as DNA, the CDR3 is TGTGCCAGCAGCTTAACGGGGAACAGGGATATCTACGAGCAGTACTTC.

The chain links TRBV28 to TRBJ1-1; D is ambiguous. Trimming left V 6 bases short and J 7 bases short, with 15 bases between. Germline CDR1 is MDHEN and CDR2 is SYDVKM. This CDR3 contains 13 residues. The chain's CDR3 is CASSLTSPYEAFF. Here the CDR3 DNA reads TGTGCCAGCAGCCTGACAAGCCCCTATGAAGCTTTCTTT.

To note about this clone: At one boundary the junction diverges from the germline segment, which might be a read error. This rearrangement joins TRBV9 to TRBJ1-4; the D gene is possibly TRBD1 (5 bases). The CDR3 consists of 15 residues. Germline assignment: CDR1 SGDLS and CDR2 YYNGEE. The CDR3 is CASSVSGTANEKLFF. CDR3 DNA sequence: TGTGCCAGCAGCGTGTCCGGGACTGCTAACGAAAAACTGTTTTTT.

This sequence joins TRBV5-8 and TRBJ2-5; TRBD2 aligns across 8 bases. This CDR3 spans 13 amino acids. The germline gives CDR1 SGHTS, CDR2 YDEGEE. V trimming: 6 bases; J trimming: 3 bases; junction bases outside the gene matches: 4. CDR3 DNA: TGTGCCAGCACCCGGCGGGGGGAAGAGACCCAGTACTTC. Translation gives CASTRRGEETQYF.

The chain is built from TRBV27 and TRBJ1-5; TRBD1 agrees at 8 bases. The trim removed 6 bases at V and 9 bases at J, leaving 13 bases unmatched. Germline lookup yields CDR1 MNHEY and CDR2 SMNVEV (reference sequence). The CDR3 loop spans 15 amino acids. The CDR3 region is CASSPRAGGKLPQHF. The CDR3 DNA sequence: TGTGCCAGCAGCCCCCGGGCAGGGGGCAAGTTGCCCCAGCATTTT.

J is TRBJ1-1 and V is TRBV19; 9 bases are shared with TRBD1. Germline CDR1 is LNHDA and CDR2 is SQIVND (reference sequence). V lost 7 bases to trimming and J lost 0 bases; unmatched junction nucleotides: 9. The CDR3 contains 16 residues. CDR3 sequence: CASTTGQGILNTEAFF. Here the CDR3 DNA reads TGTGCCAGTACCACCGGACAGGGGATTTTGAACACTGAAGCTTTCTTT.

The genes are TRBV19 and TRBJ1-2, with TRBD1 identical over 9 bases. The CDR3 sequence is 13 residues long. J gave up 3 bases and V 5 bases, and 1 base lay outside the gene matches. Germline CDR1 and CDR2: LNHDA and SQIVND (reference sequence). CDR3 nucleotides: TGTGCCAGTAGTTGGGACAGGGACTATGGCTACACCTTC. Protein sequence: CASSWDRDYGYTF.

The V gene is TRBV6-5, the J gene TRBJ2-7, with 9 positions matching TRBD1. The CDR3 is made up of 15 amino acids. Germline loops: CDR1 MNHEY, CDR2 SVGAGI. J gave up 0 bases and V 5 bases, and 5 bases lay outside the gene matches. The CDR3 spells CASSRTGVSSYEQYF. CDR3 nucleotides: TGTGCCAGCAGTCGGACAGGGGTAAGCTCCTACGAGCAGTACTTC.

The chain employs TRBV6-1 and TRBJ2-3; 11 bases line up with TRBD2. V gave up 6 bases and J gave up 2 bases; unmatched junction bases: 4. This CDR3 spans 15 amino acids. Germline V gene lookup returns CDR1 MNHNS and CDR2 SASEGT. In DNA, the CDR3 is TGTGCCAGCAGGGGGACTAGCGGAATCACAGATACGCAGTATTTT. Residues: CASRGTSGITDTQYF.

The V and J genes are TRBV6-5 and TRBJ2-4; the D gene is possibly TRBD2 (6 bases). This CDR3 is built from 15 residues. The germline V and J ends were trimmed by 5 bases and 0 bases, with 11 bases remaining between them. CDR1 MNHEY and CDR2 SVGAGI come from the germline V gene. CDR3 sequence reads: CASSGGELAKNIQYF. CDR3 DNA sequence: TGTGCCAGCAGTGGCGGGGAGCTAGCCAAAAACATTCAGTACTTC.